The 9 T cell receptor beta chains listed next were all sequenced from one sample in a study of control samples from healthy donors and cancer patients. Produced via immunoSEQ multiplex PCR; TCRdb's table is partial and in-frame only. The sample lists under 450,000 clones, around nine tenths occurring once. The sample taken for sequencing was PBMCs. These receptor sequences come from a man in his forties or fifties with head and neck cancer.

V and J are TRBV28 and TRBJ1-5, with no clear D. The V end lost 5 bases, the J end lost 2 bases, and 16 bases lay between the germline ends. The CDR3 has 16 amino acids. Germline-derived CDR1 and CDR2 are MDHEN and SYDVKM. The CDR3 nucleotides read TGTGCCAGCAGTCCCCAGACGGTAGAAGGCAATCAGCCCCAGCATTTT. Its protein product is CASSPQTVEGNQPQHF.

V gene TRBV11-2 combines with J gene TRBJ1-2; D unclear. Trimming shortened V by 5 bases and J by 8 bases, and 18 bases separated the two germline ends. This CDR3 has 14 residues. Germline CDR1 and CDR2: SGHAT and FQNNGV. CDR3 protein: CASSTPRTPRGYTF. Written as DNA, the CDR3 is TGTGCCAGCAGCACGCCGCGTACCCCACGGGGCTACACCTTC.

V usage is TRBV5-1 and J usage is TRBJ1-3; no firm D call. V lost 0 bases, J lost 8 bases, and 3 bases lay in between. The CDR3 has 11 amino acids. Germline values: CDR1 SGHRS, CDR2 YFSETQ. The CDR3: CASSLGDTIYF. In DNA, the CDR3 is TGCGCCAGCAGCTTGGGTGACACCATATATTTT.

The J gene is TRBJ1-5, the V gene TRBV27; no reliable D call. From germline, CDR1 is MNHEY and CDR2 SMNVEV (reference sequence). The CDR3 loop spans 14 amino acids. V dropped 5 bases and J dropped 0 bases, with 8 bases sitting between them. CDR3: CASSQLYSNQPQHF. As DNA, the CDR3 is TGTGCCAGCAGTCAATTATATAGCAATCAGCCCCAGCATTTT.

CDR3 nucleotides: TGTGCCAGCAGCTTAGTGGGCAGTATGAACACTGAAGCTTTCTTT. The encoded protein is CASSLVGSMNTEAFF. V and J are TRBV11-2 and TRBJ1-1; D unclear. The CDR3 is made up of 15 amino acids. The germline CDR1 and CDR2 sequences are SGHAT and FQNNGV. V was cut by 1 base and J by 0 bases, with 9 bases left in between. Drawing the rest from reference TRBV11-2 and TRBJ1-1, the complete variable domain is EAGVAQSPRYKIIEKRQSVAFWCNPISGHATLYWYQQILGQGPKLLIQFQNNGVVDDSQLPKDRFSAERLKGVDSTLKIQPAKLEDSAVYLCASSLVGSMNTEAFFGQGTRLTVV.

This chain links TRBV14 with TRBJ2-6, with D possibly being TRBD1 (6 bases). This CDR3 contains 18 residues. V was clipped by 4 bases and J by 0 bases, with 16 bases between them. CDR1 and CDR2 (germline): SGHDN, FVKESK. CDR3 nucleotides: TGTGCCAGCAGCCTCGGGACAACAAGAGGCTCTGGGGCCAACGTCCTGACTTTC. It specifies CASSLGTTRGSGANVLTF.

CDR3 in amino acids: CASSAGYRWNEQFF. DNA of the CDR3: TGTGCCAGCAGTGCGGGTTATCGGTGGAATGAGCAGTTCTTC. The chain combines TRBV27 with TRBJ2-1; tentative D call: TRBD2 (5 bases). Germline V gene sequence: CDR1 MNHEY, CDR2 SMNVEV (reference sequence). The germline V and J ends were trimmed by 5 bases and 7 bases, with 15 bases remaining between them. This CDR3 region has 14 residues.

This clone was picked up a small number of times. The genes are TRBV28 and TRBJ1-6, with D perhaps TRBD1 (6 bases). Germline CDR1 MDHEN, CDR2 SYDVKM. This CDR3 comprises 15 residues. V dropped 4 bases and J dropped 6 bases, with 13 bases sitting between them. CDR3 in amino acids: CASSSLDRRNSPLHF. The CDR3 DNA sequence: TGTGCCAGCAGTTCCCTCGACAGGCGTAATTCACCCCTCCACTTT.

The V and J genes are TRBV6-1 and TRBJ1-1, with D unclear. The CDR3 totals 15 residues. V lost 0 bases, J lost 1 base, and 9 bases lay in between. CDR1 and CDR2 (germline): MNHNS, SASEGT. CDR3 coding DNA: TGTGCCAGCAGTGAAGCTAACAGTTGGAACACTGAAGCTTTCTTT. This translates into CASSEANSWNTEAFF.